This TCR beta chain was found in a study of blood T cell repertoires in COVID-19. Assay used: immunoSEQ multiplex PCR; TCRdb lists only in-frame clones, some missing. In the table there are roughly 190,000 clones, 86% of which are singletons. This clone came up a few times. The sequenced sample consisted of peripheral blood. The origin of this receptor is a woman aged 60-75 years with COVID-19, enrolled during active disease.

For the CDR3, the DNA is TGTGCCAGCAGCTTCGGAGATACGCAGTATTTT. This gives the protein CASSFGDTQYF. The rearrangement links TRBV7-8 to TRBJ2-3; D not certain. The CDR3 contains 11 residues. Germline V gene data show CDR1 as SGHVS and CDR2 as FQNEAQ. Trimming took off 3 bases at V and 5 bases at J, with 3 bases between the two ends. Using reference TRBV7-8 and TRBJ2-3 for the parts outside the CDR3, the full variable domain is GAGVSQSPRYKVAKRGQDVALRCDPISGHVSLFWYQQALGQGPEFLTYFQNEAQLDKSGLPSDRFFAERPEGSVSTLKIQRTQQEDSAVYLCASSFGDTQYFGPGTRLTVL.